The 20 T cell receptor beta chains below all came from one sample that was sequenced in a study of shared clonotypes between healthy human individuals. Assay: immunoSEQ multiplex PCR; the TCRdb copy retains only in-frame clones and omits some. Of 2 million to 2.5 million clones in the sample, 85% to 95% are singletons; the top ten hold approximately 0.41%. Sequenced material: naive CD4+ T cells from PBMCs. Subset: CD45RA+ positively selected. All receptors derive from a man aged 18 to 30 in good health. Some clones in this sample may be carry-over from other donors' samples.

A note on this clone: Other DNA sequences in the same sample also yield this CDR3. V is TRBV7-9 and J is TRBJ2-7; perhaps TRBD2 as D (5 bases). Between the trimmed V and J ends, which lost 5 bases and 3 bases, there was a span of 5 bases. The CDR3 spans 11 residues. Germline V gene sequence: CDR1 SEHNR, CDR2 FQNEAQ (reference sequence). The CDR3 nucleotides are TGTGCCAGCAGCCGGGGCTACGAGCAGTACTTC. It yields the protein CASSRGYEQYF.

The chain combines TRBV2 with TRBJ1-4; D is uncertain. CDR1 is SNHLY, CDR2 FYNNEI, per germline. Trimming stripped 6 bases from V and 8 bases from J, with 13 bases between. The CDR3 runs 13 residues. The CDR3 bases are TGTGCCAGCAGAGATCCGGGAATGGAAAAACTGTTTTTT. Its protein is CASRDPGMEKLFF.

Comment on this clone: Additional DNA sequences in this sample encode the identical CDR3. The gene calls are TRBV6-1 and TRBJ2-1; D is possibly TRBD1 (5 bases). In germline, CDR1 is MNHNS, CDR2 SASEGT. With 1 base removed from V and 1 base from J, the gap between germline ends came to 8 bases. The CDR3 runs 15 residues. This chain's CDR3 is CASSEVSGSYNEQFF. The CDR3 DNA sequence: TGTGCCAGCAGTGAAGTTTCAGGGTCCTACAATGAGCAGTTCTTC.

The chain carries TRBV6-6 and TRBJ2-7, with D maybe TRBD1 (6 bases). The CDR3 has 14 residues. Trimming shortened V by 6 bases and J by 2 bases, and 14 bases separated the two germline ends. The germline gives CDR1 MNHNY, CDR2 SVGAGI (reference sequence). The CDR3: CASRGVGAPYEQYF. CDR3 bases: TGTGCCAGCAGAGGAGTGGGGGCCCCCTACGAGCAGTACTTC.

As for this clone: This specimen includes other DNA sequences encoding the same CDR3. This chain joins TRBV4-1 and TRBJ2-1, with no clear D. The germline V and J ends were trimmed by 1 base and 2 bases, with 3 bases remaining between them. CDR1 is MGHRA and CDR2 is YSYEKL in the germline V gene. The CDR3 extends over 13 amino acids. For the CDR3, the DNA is TGCGCCAGCAGCCAAGGGGCCTACAATGAGCAGTTCTTC. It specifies CASSQGAYNEQFF.

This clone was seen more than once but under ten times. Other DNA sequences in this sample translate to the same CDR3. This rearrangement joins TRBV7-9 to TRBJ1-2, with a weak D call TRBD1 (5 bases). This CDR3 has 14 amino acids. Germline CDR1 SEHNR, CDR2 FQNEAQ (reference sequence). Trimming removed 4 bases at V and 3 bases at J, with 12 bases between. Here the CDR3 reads CASSSGTGDYGYTF. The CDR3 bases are TGTGCCAGCAGCTCCGGGACGGGTGACTATGGCTACACCTTC. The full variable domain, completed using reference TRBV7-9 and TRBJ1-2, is DTGVSQNPRHKITKRGQNVTFRCDPISEHNRLYWYRQTLGQGPEFLTYFQNEAQLEKSRLLSDRFSAERPKGSFSTLEIQRTEQGDSAMYLCASSSGTGDYGYTFGSGTRLTVV.

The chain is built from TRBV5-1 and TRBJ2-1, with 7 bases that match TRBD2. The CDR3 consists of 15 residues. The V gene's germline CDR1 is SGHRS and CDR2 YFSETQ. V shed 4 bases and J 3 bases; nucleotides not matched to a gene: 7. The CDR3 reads CASSPGLTVYNEQFF. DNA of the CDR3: TGCGCCAGCAGCCCGGGACTAACTGTCTACAATGAGCAGTTCTTC. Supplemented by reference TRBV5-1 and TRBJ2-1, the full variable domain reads KAGVTQTPRYLIKTRGQQVTLSCSPISGHRSVSWYQQTPGQGLQFLFEYFSETQRNKGNFPGRFSGRQFSNSRSEMNVSTLELGDSALYLCASSPGLTVYNEQFFGPGTRLTVL.

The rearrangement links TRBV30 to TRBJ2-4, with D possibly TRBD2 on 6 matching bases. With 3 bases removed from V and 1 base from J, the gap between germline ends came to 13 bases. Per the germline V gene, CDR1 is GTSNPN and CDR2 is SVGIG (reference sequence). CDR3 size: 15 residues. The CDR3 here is CAWSGSWRAKNIQYF. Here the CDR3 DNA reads TGTGCCTGGAGCGGGAGCTGGAGGGCCAAAAACATTCAGTACTTC.

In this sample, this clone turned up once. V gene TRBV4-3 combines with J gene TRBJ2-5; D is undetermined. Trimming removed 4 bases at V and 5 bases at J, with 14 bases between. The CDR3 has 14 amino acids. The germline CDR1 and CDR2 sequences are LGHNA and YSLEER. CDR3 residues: CASSLKSLGETQYF. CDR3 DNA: TGCGCCAGCAGCCTCAAGAGTTTAGGGGAGACCCAGTACTTC.

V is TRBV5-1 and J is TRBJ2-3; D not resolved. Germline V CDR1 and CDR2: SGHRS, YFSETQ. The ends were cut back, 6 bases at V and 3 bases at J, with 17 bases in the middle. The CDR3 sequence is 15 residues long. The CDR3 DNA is TGCGCCAGCACCGATGCAAACCTACGTACAGATACGCAGTATTTT. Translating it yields CASTDANLRTDTQYF.

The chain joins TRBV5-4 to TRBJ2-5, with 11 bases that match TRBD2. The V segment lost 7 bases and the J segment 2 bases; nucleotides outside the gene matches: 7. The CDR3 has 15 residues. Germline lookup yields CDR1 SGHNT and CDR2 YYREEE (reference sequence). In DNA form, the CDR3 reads TGTGCCAGCGGACGACTAGCGGGAAGGCAAGAGACCCAGTACTTC. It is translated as CASGRLAGRQETQYF.

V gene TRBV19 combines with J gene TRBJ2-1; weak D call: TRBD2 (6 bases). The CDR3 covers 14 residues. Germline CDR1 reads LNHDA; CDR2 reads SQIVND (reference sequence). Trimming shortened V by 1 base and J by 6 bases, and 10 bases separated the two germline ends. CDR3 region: CASSIAGTFNEQFF. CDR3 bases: TGTGCCAGTAGTATAGCCGGGACTTTCAATGAGCAGTTCTTC.

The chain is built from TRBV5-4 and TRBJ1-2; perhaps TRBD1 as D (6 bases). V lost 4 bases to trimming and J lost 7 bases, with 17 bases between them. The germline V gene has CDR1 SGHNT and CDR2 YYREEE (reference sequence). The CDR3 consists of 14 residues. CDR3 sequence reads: CASSAQQGKGGYTF. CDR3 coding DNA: TGTGCCAGCAGCGCGCAACAGGGAAAAGGTGGCTACACCTTC.

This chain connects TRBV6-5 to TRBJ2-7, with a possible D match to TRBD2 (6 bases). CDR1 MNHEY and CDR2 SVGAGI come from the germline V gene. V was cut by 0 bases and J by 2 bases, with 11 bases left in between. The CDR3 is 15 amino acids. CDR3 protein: CASSYSRGVPYEQYF. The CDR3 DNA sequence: TGTGCCAGCAGTTACTCGCGGGGCGTACCCTACGAGCAGTACTTC.

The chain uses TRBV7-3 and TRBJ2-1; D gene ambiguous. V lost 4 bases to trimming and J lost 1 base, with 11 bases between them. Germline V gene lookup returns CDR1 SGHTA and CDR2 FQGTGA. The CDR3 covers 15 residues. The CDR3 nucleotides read TGTGCCAGCAGCTCCTTCATAGGTTCCTACAATGAGCAGTTCTTC. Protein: CASSSFIGSYNEQFF.

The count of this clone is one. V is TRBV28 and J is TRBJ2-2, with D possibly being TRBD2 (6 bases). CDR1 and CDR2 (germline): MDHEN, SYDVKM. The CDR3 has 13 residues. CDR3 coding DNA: TGTGGCGCCTTGGGGGGGAACACCGGGGAGCTGTTTTTT. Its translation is CGALGGNTGELFF.

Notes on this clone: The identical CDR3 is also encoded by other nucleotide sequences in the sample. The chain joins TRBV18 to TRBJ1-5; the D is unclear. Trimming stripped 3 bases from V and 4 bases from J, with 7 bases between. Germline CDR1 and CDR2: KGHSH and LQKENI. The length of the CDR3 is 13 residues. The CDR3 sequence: CASSPGTNQPQHF. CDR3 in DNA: TGTGCCAGCTCACCCGGCACTAATCAGCCCCAGCATTTT. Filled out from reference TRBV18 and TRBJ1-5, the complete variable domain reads NAGVMQNPRHLVRRRGQEARLRCSPMKGHSHVYWYRQLPEEGLKFMVYLQKENIIDESGMPKERFSAEFPKEGPSILRIQQVVRGDSAAYFCASSPGTNQPQHFGDGTRLSIL.

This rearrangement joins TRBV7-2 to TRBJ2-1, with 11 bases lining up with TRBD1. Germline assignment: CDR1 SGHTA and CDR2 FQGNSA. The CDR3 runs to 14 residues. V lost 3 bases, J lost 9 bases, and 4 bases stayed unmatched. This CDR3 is CASSLGTGGVEQFF. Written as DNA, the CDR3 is TGTGCCAGCAGCTTGGGGACAGGGGGAGTTGAGCAGTTCTTC.

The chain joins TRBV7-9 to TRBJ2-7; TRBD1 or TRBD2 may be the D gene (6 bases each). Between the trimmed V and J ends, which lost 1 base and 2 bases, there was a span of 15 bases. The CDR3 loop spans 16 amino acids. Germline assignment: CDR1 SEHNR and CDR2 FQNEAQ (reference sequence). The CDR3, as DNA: TGTGCCAGCAGCTTAGGTAGACTAGGGACAACCTACGAGCAGTACTTC. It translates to CASSLGRLGTTYEQYF.

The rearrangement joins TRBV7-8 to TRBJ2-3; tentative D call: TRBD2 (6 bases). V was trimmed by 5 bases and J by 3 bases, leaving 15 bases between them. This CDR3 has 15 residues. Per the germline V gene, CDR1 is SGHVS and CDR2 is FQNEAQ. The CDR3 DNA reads TGTGCCAGCAGCCCCGTAGGAGGGAGTACAGATACGCAGTATTTT. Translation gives CASSPVGGSTDTQYF. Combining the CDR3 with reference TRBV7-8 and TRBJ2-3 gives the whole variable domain GAGVSQSPRYKVAKRGQDVALRCDPISGHVSLFWYQQALGQGPEFLTYFQNEAQLDKSGLPSDRFFAERPEGSVSTLKIQRTQQEDSAVYLCASSPVGGSTDTQYFGPGTRLTVL.